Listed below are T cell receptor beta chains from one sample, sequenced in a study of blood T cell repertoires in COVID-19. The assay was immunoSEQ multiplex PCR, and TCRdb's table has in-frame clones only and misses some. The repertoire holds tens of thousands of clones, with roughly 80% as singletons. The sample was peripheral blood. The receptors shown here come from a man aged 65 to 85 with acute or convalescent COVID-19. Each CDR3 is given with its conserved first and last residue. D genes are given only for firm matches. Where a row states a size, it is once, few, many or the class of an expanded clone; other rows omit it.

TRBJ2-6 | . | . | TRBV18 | CASSLQRSSGANVLTF | TGTGCCAGCTCCCTCCAGCGTAGCTCTGGGGCCAACGTCCTGACTTTC
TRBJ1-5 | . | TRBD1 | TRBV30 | CAWSPTGVGQPQHF | TGTGCCTGGAGTCCTACAGGGGTGGGTCAGCCCCAGCATTTT
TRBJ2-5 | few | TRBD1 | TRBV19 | CASSTDRGRETQYF | TGTGCCAGTAGTACGGACAGGGGTCGAGAGACCCAGTACTTC
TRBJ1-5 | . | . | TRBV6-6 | CASSSTVNQPQHF | TGTGCCAGCAGTTCCACGGTTAATCAGCCCCAGCATTTT
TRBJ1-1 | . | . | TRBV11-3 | CASSPNSMITEAFF | TGTGCCAGCAGCCCCAACAGTATGATCACTGAAGCTTTCTTT
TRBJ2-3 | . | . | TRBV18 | CASSPQGPDTQYF | TGTGCCAGCTCACCACAGGGGCCAGATACGCAGTATTTT
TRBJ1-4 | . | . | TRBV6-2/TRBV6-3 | CASSLRGVTGSLEKLFF | TGTGCCAGCAGCCTACGTGGGGTGACAGGAAGTTTGGAAAAACTGTTTTTT
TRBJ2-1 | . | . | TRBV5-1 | CASSLEQASYNEQFF | TGCGCCAGCAGCTTGGAACAGGCATCCTACAATGAGCAGTTCTTC
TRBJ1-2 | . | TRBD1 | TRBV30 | CAWKDGTGGDNYGYTF | TGTGCCTGGAAGGACGGGACAGGGGGCGATAACTATGGCTACACCTTC
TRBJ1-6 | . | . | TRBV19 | CASSMAGFNSPLHF | TGTGCCAGTAGTATGGCGGGTTTTAATTCACCCCTCCACTTT
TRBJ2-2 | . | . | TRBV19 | CASNAATTTGELFF | TGTGCCAGTAACGCGGCTACGACCACCGGGGAGCTGTTTTTT
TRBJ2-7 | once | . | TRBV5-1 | CASSFGTAAGEQYF | TGCGCCAGCAGCTTCGGGACCGCTGCGGGGGAGCAGTACTTC
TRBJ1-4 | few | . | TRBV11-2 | CASSLRSINEKLFF | TGTGCCAGCAGCTTACGGTCCATTAATGAAAAACTGTTTTTT
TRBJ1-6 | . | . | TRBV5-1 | CASSLAVRGLGPYNSPLHF | TGCGCCAGCAGCTTGGCCGTCAGGGGCCTAGGCCCCTATAATTCACCCCTCCACTTT
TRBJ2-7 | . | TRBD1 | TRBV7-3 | CASSFGTGAYEQYF | TGTGCCAGCAGCTTCGGGACAGGGGCTTACGAGCAGTACTTC
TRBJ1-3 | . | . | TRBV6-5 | CASRPPRGAGNTIYF | TGTGCCAGCAGACCCCCGCGGGGGGCTGGAAACACCATATATTTT
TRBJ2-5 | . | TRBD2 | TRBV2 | CASLAGGRSWETQYF | TGTGCCAGCCTGGCGGGCGGGAGGTCGTGGGAGACCCAGTACTTC
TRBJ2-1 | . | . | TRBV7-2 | CASSLDSGSSYNEQFF | TGTGCCAGCAGCTTAGACAGCGGCAGCTCCTACAATGAGCAGTTCTTC
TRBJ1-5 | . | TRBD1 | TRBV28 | CADGDRNQPQHF | TGTGCCGACGGGGACAGGAATCAGCCCCAGCATTTT
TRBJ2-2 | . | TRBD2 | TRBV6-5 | CASSRGLAPGELFF | TGTGCCAGCAGCAGGGGACTAGCGCCCGGGGAGCTGTTTTTT
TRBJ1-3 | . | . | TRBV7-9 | CASSLDRDRNTIYF | TGTGCCAGCAGCTTAGACAGGGACCGAAACACCATATATTTT
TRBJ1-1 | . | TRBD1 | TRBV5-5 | CASSSDRALRNTEAFF | TGTGCCAGCAGCTCGGACAGGGCTTTGAGGAACACTGAAGCTTTCTTT
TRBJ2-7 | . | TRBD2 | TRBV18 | CASSTGTSGSYEQYF | TGTGCCAGCTCAACCGGGACTAGCGGGAGTTACGAGCAGTACTTC
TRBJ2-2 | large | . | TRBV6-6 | CASSYSRLANTGELFF | TGTGCCAGCAGTTACTCGCGTTTGGCGAACACCGGGGAGCTGTTTTTT
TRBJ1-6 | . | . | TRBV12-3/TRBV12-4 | CASSGPGRSPLHF | TGTGCCAGCAGTGGGCCAGGGAGGTCACCCCTCCACTTT
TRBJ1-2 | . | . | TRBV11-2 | CASSLARGGYGYTF | TGTGCCAGCAGCTTAGCCCGGGGTGGCTATGGCTACACCTTC
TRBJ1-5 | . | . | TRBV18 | CASSALGQGYNQPQHF | TGTGCCAGCTCAGCGTTGGGTCAGGGCTACAATCAGCCCCAGCATTTT
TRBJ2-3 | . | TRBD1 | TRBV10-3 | CAINRDRGTDTQYF | TGTGCCATCAACCGGGACAGGGGGACAGATACGCAGTATTTT
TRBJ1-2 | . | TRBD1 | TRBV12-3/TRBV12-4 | CASSPGQGRGYTF | TGTGCCAGCAGTCCGGGACAGGGCAGGGGCTACACCTTC
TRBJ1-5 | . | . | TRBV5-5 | CASSPGEGDSNQPQHF | TGTGCCAGCAGCCCCGGGGAGGGTGATAGCAATCAGCCCCAGCATTTT
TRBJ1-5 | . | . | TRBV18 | CASSQFQGMQGKPQHF | TGTGCCAGCTCACAATTCCAGGGTATGCAGGGGAAGCCCCAGCATTTT
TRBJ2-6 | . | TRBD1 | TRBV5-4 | CASSVGQGEPSGANVLTF | TGTGCCAGCAGCGTCGGACAGGGGGAACCATCTGGGGCCAACGTCCTGACTTTC
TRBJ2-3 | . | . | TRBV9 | CASAPTSISTDTQYF | TGTGCCAGCGCCCCTACGAGCATCTCCACAGATACGCAGTATTTT
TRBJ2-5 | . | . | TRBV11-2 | CASSLEGVETQYF | TGTGCCAGCAGCTTAGAAGGAGTGGAGACCCAGTACTTC
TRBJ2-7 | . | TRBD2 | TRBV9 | CASSGTSGSEQYF | TGTGCCAGCAGCGGGACTAGCGGGAGCGAGCAGTACTTC
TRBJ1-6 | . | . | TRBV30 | CAWTSSYNSPLHF | TGTGCCTGGACTAGCTCCTATAATTCACCCCTCCACTTT
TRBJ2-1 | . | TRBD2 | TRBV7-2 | CASSWRGTRLAAGNEQFF | TGTGCCAGCAGCTGGCGCGGGACTAGACTAGCGGCCGGCAATGAGCAGTTCTTC
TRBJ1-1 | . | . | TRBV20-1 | CSASVPGVNTEAFF | TGCAGTGCTAGTGTCCCGGGGGTGAACACTGAAGCTTTCTTT
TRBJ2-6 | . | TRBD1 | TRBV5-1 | CASSPRTGGLSGANVLTF | TGCGCCAGCAGCCCTCGGACAGGGGGCTTGTCTGGGGCCAACGTCCTGACTTTC
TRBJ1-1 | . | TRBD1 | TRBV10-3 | CAISESGDRRPRAFF | TGTGCCATCAGTGAGTCGGGGGACAGGCGCCCTAGGGCTTTCTTT
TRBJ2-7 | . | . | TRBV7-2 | CASSQAYRVYEQYF | TGTGCCAGCAGCCAAGCCTACAGGGTCTACGAGCAGTACTTC
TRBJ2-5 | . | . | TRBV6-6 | CASSYSRETQYF | TGTGCCAGCAGTTACTCGAGAGAGACCCAGTACTTC
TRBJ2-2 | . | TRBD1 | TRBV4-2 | CASSYRVTGDTGELFF | TGTGCCAGCAGCTACAGGGTGACAGGGGACACCGGGGAGCTGTTTTTT
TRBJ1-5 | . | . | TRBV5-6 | CASSLTTAPARNQPQHF | TGTGCCAGCAGCTTGACGACAGCCCCTGCGCGCAATCAGCCCCAGCATTTT
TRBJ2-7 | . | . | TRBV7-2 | CASSSGTITHEQYF | TGTGCCAGCAGCTCGGGGACAATCACGCACGAGCAGTACTTC
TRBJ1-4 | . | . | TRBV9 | CASSVGSTGEKLFF | TGTGCCAGCAGCGTCGGGTCAACGGGGGAAAAACTGTTTTTT
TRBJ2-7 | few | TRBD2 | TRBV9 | CASSALAGGAYEQYF | TGTGCCAGCAGCGCGCTAGCGGGAGGTGCCTACGAGCAGTACTTC